A selection of T cell receptor beta chains follows, all from one sample in a study of beta chain features in type 1 diabetes. Sequencing was performed with immunoSEQ multiplex PCR; in TCRdb, only in-frame clones are kept and a portion is missing. The data contain about 710,000 clones, about 14% of them singletons. The sequencing sample was made of naive CD4+ T cells from blood. The origin of the receptors is a man aged 18-30 years with type 1 diabetes. The CDR3 runs from the conserved cysteine through the conserved F or W. The D gene is left open where the match is weak. Clone size appears in some rows only: once, few, many, or a class for an expanded clone.

V,size,D,J,CDR3,DNA
TRBV2,few,NA,TRBJ2-1,CASAKDGYNEQFF,TGTGCCAGCGCTAAGGACGGATACAATGAGCAGTTCTTC
TRBV18,NA,NA,TRBJ2-5,CASSPQAGPQETQYF,TGTGCCAGCTCACCACAGGCGGGGCCCCAAGAGACCCAGTACTTC
TRBV7-2,NA,TRBD1,TRBJ2-3,CASSSTTGVNTQYF,TGTGCCAGCAGCTCCACTACAGGGGTTAATACGCAGTATTTT
TRBV30,few,NA,TRBJ1-4,CAWSPGRVNEKLFF,TGTGCCTGGAGTCCGGGACGGGTTAATGAAAAACTGTTTTTT
TRBV11-2,few,NA,TRBJ2-1,CASSLGGSSYNEQFF,TGTGCCAGCAGCCTAGGGGGGAGCTCCTACAATGAGCAGTTCTTC
TRBV30,NA,NA,TRBJ2-7,CAWRRQASSYEQYF,TGTGCCTGGAGGAGACAGGCGAGCTCCTACGAGCAGTACTTC
TRBV2,NA,NA,TRBJ1-5,CASSTKFNQPQHF,TGTGCCAGCAGTACAAAATTCAATCAGCCCCAGCATTTT
TRBV7-9,NA,NA,TRBJ2-5,CASSKQETQYF,TGTGCCAGCAGCAAACAAGAGACCCAGTACTTC
TRBV18,few,NA,TRBJ1-3,CASSLSSGPLFGNTIYF,TGTGCCAGCTCACTAAGTTCGGGACCGCTATTTGGAAACACCATATATTTT
TRBV7-8,few,TRBD1,TRBJ2-7,CASSLGGTGGYEQYF,TGTGCCAGCAGCTTAGGTGGGACAGGGGGGTACGAGCAGTACTTC
TRBV30,few,NA,TRBJ2-3,CAWSVGHSFTDTQYF,TGTGCCTGGAGTGTTGGGCACAGTTTCACAGATACGCAGTATTTT
TRBV18,few,NA,TRBJ2-4,CASSTSGGAGNIQYF,TGTGCCAGCTCCACCTCCGGCGGGGCTGGAAACATTCAGTACTTC
TRBV25-1,NA,NA,TRBJ1-2,CASSGGGRGSGYTF,TGTGCCAGCAGTGGTGGGGGCCGAGGAAGCGGCTACACCTTC
TRBV28,few,NA,TRBJ1-1,CASILGRQAEAFF,TGTGCCAGCATTCTAGGGAGGCAGGCTGAAGCTTTCTTT
TRBV7-2,NA,NA,TRBJ2-7,CASRAPSSYEQYF,TGTGCCAGCAGAGCCCCAAGCTCCTACGAGCAGTACTTC
TRBV6-1,NA,TRBD1,TRBJ2-7,CASRAEDRSSYEQYF,TGTGCCAGCAGAGCCGAGGACAGGTCGTCCTACGAGCAGTACTTC
TRBV2,NA,TRBD2,TRBJ2-3,CASRGLAGDDTQYF,TGTGCCAGCAGAGGACTAGCGGGGGATGATACGCAGTATTTT
TRBV9,NA,TRBD2,TRBJ2-1,CASSTTSGRRNEQFF,TGTGCCAGCAGCACGACTAGCGGGAGGCGGAATGAGCAGTTCTTC
TRBV18,few,NA,TRBJ1-2,CASSREVDGGPYGYTF,TGTGCCAGCTCACGGGAAGTAGACGGTGGCCCCTATGGCTACACCTTC
TRBV29-1,NA,NA,TRBJ1-1,CSVVEGFAAFF,TGCAGCGTTGTGGAAGGTTTTGCAGCTTTCTTT
TRBV6-5,few,TRBD1,TRBJ2-1,CASSLRTGEQFF,TGTGCCAGCAGCTTACGGACAGGAGAGCAGTTCTTC
TRBV7-2,few,NA,TRBJ2-1,CASSLGPGRTEQFF,TGTGCCAGCAGCTTAGGTCCCGGCAGGACAGAGCAGTTCTTC
TRBV7-2,few,NA,TRBJ2-3,CASSLEGPGDTQYF,TGTGCCAGCAGCTTAGAAGGGCCCGGAGATACGCAGTATTTT
TRBV28,few,NA,TRBJ2-3,CASFSRTDTQYF,TGTGCCTCTTTCTCCCGCACAGATACGCAGTATTTT
TRBV27,few,TRBD1,TRBJ1-1,CASSLQGAAEAFF,TGTGCCAGCAGTTTACAGGGGGCCGCTGAAGCTTTCTTT
TRBV5-4,NA,NA,TRBJ1-2,CASSLEADSGYTF,TGTGCCAGCAGCTTAGAGGCGGACTCGGGCTACACCTTC
TRBV9,NA,TRBD2,TRBJ2-6,CASSPRLAGLSGANVLTF,TGTGCCAGCAGCCCGCGACTAGCGGGACTCTCTGGGGCCAACGTCCTGACTTTC
TRBV7-9,NA,NA,TRBJ2-7,CASSEPTRQGGYEQYF,TGTGCCAGCAGCGAGCCCACGAGGCAGGGTGGTTACGAGCAGTACTTC
TRBV13,NA,NA,TRBJ2-1,CASSLGRRNEQFF,TGTGCCAGCAGCTTAGGGAGAAGAAATGAGCAGTTCTTC
TRBV30,few,NA,TRBJ1-1,CAWTGMNTEAFF,TGTGCCTGGACAGGAATGAACACTGAAGCTTTCTTT